The clone carrying this TCR beta chain was found a few times. Its antigen is not identified. The V end was cut by 3 bases, the J end by 8 bases, with 13 bases between. The CDR3 runs 13 residues. MiXCR was run by TCRdb on the 5' RACE reads, yielding one entry per CDR3 protein. The data contain some 730,000 distinct CDR3 sequences, about 20% of them seen just once; the ten biggest clones take up about 12%. This record belongs to a study of identical twins. Whole-study findings and limits: Within cord blood, abundant beta clonotypes carried fewer insertions, but memory repertoires showed no such trend.

The data also belong to a second study, concerning T cells expressing NK-cell markers. That report adds: The study sequenced eight donors, seven HCMV-seropositive and one seronegative. A range of about 1.0-7.0% of CD8+ T cells consisted of dominant NKG2C+ clonotypes in six donors. In a few donors, dominant clonotypes made up roughly 28.3-65% of CD3+CD56-NKG2C+ cells.

The V call is TRBV12-3 or TRBV12-4, the J call TRBJ1-2, with D possibly being TRBD1 (6 bases). This sequence originates from a woman between 18 and 29 years old in good health. What was sequenced was PBMCs. The CDR3, as DNA: TGTGCCAGCAGTTTGTTACAGGGAGGCGGCTACACCTTC. This encodes CASSLLQGGGYTF.